This entry lists 17 T cell receptor beta chains sequenced from one sample in a study of shared clonotypes between healthy human individuals. Generated by immunoSEQ multiplex PCR, the TCRdb table keeps only in-frame clones and is missing some. This table has roughly 1,500,000 clones, 98% appearing once. The sample comprised naive CD4+ T cells sorted from blood. Subset here: CD45RA+ positively selected. Receptor source: a man aged 25 to 40 in good health.

The gene calls are TRBV5-6 and TRBJ2-3; D possibly uses TRBD1 or TRBD2 (7 bases each). V lost 0 bases, J lost 6 bases, and 17 bases lay in between. The CDR3 is made up of 16 amino acids. The germline gives CDR1 SGHDT, CDR2 YYEEEE. Written as DNA, the CDR3 is TGTGCCAGCAGCTTGGTGGGGAGGGGGCCGTCGGATACGCAGTATTTT. Residues: CASSLVGRGPSDTQYF.

As to this clone: In the same sample, other DNA sequences code for this CDR3. This chain connects TRBV28 to TRBJ1-2; D is unresolved. This CDR3 has 11 amino acids. Trimming shortened V by 4 bases and J by 4 bases, and 4 bases separated the two germline ends. CDR1 is MDHEN, CDR2 SYDVKM, per germline. The chain's CDR3 is CASSSLYGYTF. The CDR3 DNA reads as TGTGCCAGCAGTTCCCTCTATGGCTACACCTTC.

The J gene is TRBJ2-1, the V gene TRBV7-9; maybe TRBD2 (6 bases). The CDR3 has 16 amino acids. Germline CDR1 is SEHNR and CDR2 is FQNEAQ (reference sequence). Trimming cost V 5 bases and J 5 bases, with 19 bases left between them. Written as DNA, the CDR3 is TGTGCCAGCAGCGCCCCAGGCGGGATGAAAAACAATGAGCAGTTCTTC. The encoded protein is CASSAPGGMKNNEQFF.

J is TRBJ2-3 and V is TRBV21-1. TRBV21-1 is given as a pseudogene. The CDR3 consists of 19 residues. The CDR3 here is CASSHVSGPGPRSTDTQYF. CDR3 in DNA: TGTGCCAGCAGCCACGTCTCGGGGCCCGGGCCAAGAAGCACAGATACGCAGTATTTT.

This clone is a singleton in its sample. CDR3 loop: CASIAGTRAYNEQFF. As DNA, the CDR3 is TGTGCCAGCATCGCCGGGACTAGAGCCTACAATGAGCAGTTCTTC. This chain uses TRBV28 with TRBJ2-1; TRBD2 aligns across 8 bases. V lost 7 bases to trimming and J lost 2 bases; unmatched junction nucleotides: 7. Germline CDR1 reads MDHEN; CDR2 reads SYDVKM. The CDR3 consists of 15 residues.

CDR3 amino acids: CATSTLTLLETQYF. The DNA of the CDR3 is TGTGCCACCAGCACCTTGACCCTTCTTGAGACCCAGTACTTC. V and J are TRBV15 and TRBJ2-5, with D uncertain. Trimming cost V 4 bases and J 5 bases, with 14 bases left between them. Germline V CDR1 and CDR2: LNHNV, YYDKDF (reference sequence). This CDR3 spans 14 amino acids.

The CDR3 DNA follows: TGTGCCAGCAGCCCTATTGTCAGGAGCTCCTACGAGCAGTACTTC. Translated, it gives CASSPIVRSSYEQYF. This sequence joins TRBV7-2 and TRBJ2-7; D unresolved. Trimming took off 5 bases at V and 0 bases at J, with 14 bases between the two ends. The CDR3 is 15 residues long. The germline V gene has CDR1 SGHTA and CDR2 FQGNSA.

This chain connects TRBV10-3 to TRBJ1-1; D is possibly TRBD1 (5 bases). This CDR3 has 13 amino acids. V shed 1 base and J shed 8 bases, with 11 bases lying between them. Germline V CDR1 and CDR2: ENHRY, SYGVKD. The CDR3 DNA is TGTGCCATCAGTGAGTACCGACAGCAAGAAGCTTTCTTT. Its translation is CAISEYRQQEAFF.

The chain combines TRBV18 with TRBJ2-1; D is perhaps TRBD2 (7 bases). V lost 6 bases and J lost 0, with 9 bases in between. This CDR3 contains 14 residues. The germline V gene encodes CDR1 KGHSH and CDR2 LQKENI. Written as DNA, the CDR3 is TGTGCCAGCTCGGGGGGGGCCTCCTACAATGAGCAGTTCTTC. Translating it yields CASSGGASYNEQFF. Together with reference TRBV18 and TRBJ2-1, the CDR3 gives the full variable domain: NAGVMQNPRHLVRRRGQEARLRCSPMKGHSHVYWYRQLPEEGLKFMVYLQKENIIDESGMPKERFSAEFPKEGPSILRIQQVVRGDSAAYFCASSGGASYNEQFFGPGTRLTVL.

V and J are TRBV6-1 and TRBJ2-7, with 11 bases fitting TRBD1. The CDR3 runs to 16 residues. The germline gives CDR1 MNHNS, CDR2 SASEGT. The V segment lost 4 bases and the J segment 2 bases; nucleotides outside the gene matches: 7. The CDR3 here is CASSAIGTGGAYEQYF. For the CDR3, the DNA is TGTGCCAGCAGTGCGATAGGGACAGGGGGGGCCTACGAGCAGTACTTC.

V usage is TRBV2 and J usage is TRBJ2-1, with 8 bases lining up with TRBD2. V gave up 0 bases and J gave up 3 bases; unmatched junction bases: 1. Per germline, CDR1 SNHLY and CDR2 FYNNEI. The CDR3 loop spans 15 amino acids. CDR3 coding DNA: TGTGCCAGCAGTGAAGCTAGCGGGGTCTACAATGAGCAGTTCTTC. Encoded protein: CASSEASGVYNEQFF.

The chain couples TRBV4-3 to TRBJ1-2, with D maybe TRBD1 (5 bases). Per the germline V gene, CDR1 is LGHNA and CDR2 is YSLEER. Trimming removed 0 bases at V and 8 bases at J, with 10 bases between. The CDR3 spans 13 residues. DNA for the CDR3: TGCGCCAGCAGCCAAGAGGGGACGGGCGGCTACACCTTC. Translated: CASSQEGTGGYTF.

Regarding this clone: Other DNA sequences of this sample code for an identical CDR3. The rearrangement uses TRBV5-5 and TRBJ2-3; D remains unclear. The CDR3 has 12 residues. V lost 4 bases, J lost 4 bases, and 7 bases lay in between. Germline V gene data show CDR1 as SGHKS and CDR2 as YYEKEE (reference sequence). The CDR3 spells CASSLGADTQYF. In DNA, the CDR3 is TGTGCCAGCAGCCTTGGGGCAGATACGCAGTATTTT.

The chain recombines TRBV7-9 with TRBJ2-1, with TRBD1 matching 9 bases. Germline-derived CDR1 and CDR2 are SEHNR and FQNEAQ (reference sequence). V shed 5 bases, J shed 3 bases, and the junction held 2 bases outside the gene matches. This CDR3 is 14 amino acids long. The CDR3 bases are TGTGCCAGCAGCGTGACAGGGGGCTACAATGAGCAGTTCTTC. Translated: CASSVTGGYNEQFF.

The V gene is TRBV28, the J gene TRBJ2-2; D remains unclear. The V gene lost 7 bases and the J gene lost 1 base, with 1 base spanning the gap. Germline CDR1 and CDR2: MDHEN and SYDVKM. The CDR3 consists of 11 residues. The CDR3 reads CASKNTGELFF. Written as DNA, the CDR3 is TGTGCCAGCAAGAACACCGGGGAGCTGTTTTTT. The full variable domain, rest sourced from reference TRBV28 and TRBJ2-2, is DVKVTQSSRYLVKRTGEKVFLECVQDMDHENMFWYRQDPGLGLRLIYFSYDVKMKEKGDIPEGYSVSREKKERFSLILESASTNQTSMYLCASKNTGELFFGEGSRLTVL.

This rearrangement joins TRBV5-6 to TRBJ2-1; D unresolved. V was pared by 0 bases and J by 0 bases, with 7 bases between. Germline assignment: CDR1 SGHDT and CDR2 YYEEEE. CDR3 length: 15 amino acids. The CDR3 loop reads CASSLVRDSYNEQFF. The CDR3 nucleotides are TGTGCCAGCAGCTTGGTGCGTGACTCCTACAATGAGCAGTTCTTC.

This chain connects TRBV29-1 to TRBJ2-3, with 13 bases fitting TRBD2. The CDR3 loop spans 14 amino acids. V shed 4 bases and J 4 bases; nucleotides not matched to a gene: 2. Germline CDR1 SQVTM, CDR2 ANQGSEA. Here the CDR3 DNA reads TGCAGCGTTGCCGGGACTAGCGGGGCAGATACGCAGTATTTT. Translation: CSVAGTSGADTQYF.